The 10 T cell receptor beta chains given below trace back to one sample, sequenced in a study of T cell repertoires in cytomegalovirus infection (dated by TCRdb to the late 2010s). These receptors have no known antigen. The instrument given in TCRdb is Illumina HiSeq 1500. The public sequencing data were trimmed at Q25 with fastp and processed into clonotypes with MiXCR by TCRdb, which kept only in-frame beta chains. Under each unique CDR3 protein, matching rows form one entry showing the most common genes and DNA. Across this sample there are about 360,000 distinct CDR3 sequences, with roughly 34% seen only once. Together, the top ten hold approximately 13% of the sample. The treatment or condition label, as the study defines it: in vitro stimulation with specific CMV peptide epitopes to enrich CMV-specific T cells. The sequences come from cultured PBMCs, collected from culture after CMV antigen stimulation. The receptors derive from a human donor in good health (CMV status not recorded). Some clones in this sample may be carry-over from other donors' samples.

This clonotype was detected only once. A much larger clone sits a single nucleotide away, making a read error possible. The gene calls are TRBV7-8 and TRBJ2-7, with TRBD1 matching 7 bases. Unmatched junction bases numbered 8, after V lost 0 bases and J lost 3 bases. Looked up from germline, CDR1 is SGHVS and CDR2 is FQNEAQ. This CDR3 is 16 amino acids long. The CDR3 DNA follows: TGTGCCAGCAGCTTAGCGCGCATAGGGGGCCGCTACGAGCAGTACTTC. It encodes CASSLARIGGRYEQYF. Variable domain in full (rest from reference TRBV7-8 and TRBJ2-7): GAGVSQSPRYKVAKRGQDVALRCDPISGHVSLFWYQQALGQGPEFLTYFQNEAQLDKSGLPSDRFFAERPEGSVSTLKIQRTQQEDSAVYLCASSLARIGGRYEQYFGPGTRLTVT.

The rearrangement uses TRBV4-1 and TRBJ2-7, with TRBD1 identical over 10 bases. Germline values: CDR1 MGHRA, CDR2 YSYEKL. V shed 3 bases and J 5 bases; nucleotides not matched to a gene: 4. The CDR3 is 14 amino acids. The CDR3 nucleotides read TGCGCCAGCAGCCAGGGACAGGGGAGGAACGAGCAGTACTTC. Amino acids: CASSQGQGRNEQYF.

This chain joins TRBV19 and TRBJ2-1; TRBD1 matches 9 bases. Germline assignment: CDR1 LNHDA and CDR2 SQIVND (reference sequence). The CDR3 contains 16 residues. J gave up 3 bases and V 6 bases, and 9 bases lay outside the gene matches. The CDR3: CASSPSPGQGYNEQFF. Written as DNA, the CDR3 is TGTGCCAGTAGCCCCTCTCCGGGACAGGGCTACAATGAGCAGTTCTTC.

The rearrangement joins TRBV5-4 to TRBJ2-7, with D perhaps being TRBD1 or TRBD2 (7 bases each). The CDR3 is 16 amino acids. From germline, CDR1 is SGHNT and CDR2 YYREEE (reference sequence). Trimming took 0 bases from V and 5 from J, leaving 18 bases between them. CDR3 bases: TGTGCCAGCAGCTTGGGAGGGGGCAGCGGGGATCACGAGCAGTACTTC. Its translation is CASSLGGGSGDHEQYF.

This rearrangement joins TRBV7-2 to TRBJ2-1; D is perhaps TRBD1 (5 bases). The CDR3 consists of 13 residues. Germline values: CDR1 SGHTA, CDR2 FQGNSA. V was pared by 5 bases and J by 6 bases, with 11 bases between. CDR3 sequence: CASSQSRGNEQFF. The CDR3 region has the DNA TGTGCCAGCAGCCAGTCTAGGGGCAATGAGCAGTTCTTC.

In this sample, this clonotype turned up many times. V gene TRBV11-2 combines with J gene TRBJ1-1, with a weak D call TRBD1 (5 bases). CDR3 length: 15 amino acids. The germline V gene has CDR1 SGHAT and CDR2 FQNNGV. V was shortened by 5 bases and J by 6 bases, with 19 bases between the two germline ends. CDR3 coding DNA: TGTGCCAGCAGCCCCTACGGGTCAGGGTTGTCTGAAGCTTTCTTT. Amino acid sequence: CASSPYGSGLSEAFF.

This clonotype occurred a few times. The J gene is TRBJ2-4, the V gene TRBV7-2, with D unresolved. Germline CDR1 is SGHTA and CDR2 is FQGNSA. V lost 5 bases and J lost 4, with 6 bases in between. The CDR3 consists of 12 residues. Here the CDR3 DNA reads TGTGCCAGCAGCCTTACAAAAAACATTCAGTACTTC. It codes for CASSLTKNIQYF.

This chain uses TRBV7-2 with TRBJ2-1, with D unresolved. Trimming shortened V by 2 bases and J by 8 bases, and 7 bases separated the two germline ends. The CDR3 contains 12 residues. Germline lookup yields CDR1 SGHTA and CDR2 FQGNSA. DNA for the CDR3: TGTGCCAGCAGCTTACAGACCGATGAGCAGTTCTTC. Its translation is CASSLQTDEQFF.

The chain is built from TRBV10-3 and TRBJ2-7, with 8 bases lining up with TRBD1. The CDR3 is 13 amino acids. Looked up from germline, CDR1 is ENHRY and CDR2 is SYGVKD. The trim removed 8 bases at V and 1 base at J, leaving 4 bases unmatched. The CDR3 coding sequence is TGTGCCATCGGTACAGGGGGATCCTACGAGCAGTACGTC. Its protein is CAIGTGGSYEQYV.

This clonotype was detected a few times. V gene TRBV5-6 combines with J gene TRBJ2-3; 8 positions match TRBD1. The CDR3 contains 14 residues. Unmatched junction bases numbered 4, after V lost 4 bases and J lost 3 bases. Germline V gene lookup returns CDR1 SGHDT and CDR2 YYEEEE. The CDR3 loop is CASSIQGATDTQYF. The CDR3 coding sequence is TGTGCCAGCAGCATCCAGGGGGCGACAGATACGCAGTATTTT.